Listed here are 13 T cell receptor beta chains from one sample, sequenced in a study of T cell changes during pregnancy in multiple sclerosis. Profiling relied on immunoSEQ multiplex PCR, and the TCRdb table lists in-frame clones only, not all of them. The sample has fewer than 70,000 clones, over 85% seen once. The sample was peripheral blood, taken in the second trimester of pregnancy. These receptors were collected from a female donor with multiple sclerosis, enrolled in a pregnancy study.

The chain uses TRBV5-5 and TRBJ1-1; 11 nucleotides align to TRBD1. Unmatched junction bases numbered 6, after V lost 5 bases and J lost 0 bases. CDR3 size: 16 residues. Germline CDR1 SGHKS, CDR2 YYEKEE (reference sequence). The CDR3 coding sequence is TGTGCCAGCAGACCCGGACAGGGGGCCCTGAACACTGAAGCTTTCTTT. Protein product: CASRPGQGALNTEAFF.

This clone has just one count. The V call is TRBV6-5, the J call TRBJ2-1; 9 bases align to TRBD2. V dropped 9 bases and J dropped 6; count of bases not matched to a gene: 12. This CDR3 is built from 15 residues. CDR1 is MNHEY and CDR2 is SVGAGI in the germline V gene. CDR3: CASTAGTSRGNEQFF. The DNA of the CDR3 is TGTGCCAGTACAGCCGGGACTAGCAGGGGCAATGAGCAGTTCTTC.

J is TRBJ2-2 and V is TRBV27, with 8 bases identical to TRBD2. With V trimmed by 5 bases and J by 7 bases, 6 bases remained unmatched. In germline, CDR1 is MNHEY, CDR2 SMNVEV (reference sequence). The CDR3 runs 14 residues. The CDR3 reads CASSKREIIGELFF. The DNA of the CDR3 is TGTGCCAGCAGTAAGCGGGAGATTATCGGGGAGCTGTTTTTT.

CDR3 region: CASSPSGQDEQYF. CDR3 DNA sequence: TGCGCCAGCAGCCCCTCCGGACAGGACGAGCAGTACTTC. The J gene is TRBJ2-7, the V gene TRBV4-3; 7 bases are shared with TRBD1. The ends lost 4 bases at V and 5 bases at J; junction bases unmatched: 5. CDR1 is LGHNA and CDR2 is YSLEER in the germline V gene. The CDR3 contains 13 residues.

The V call is TRBV5-1, the J call TRBJ1-2, with D uncertain. Trimming shortened V by 0 bases and J by 2 bases, and 5 bases separated the two germline ends. The CDR3 length is 13 residues. The germline CDR1 and CDR2 sequences are SGHRS and YFSETQ. In DNA, the CDR3 is TGCGCCAGCAGCTTGGCTCAGAACTATGGCTACACCTTC. The encoded protein is CASSLAQNYGYTF.

The CDR3 here is CASKSGSEQYF. CDR3 bases: TGTGCCAGCAAGAGCGGGAGCGAGCAGTACTTC. This rearrangement joins TRBV25-1 to TRBJ2-5, with 8 bases aligning to TRBD2. The J call is in doubt because the DNA end fits TRBJ2-7 better. The V gene's germline CDR1 is MGHDK and CDR2 SYGVNS. This CDR3 is 11 amino acids long.

V gene TRBV20-1 combines with J gene TRBJ1-5; no definite D call. CDR1 DFQATT and CDR2 SNEGSKA come from the germline V gene (reference sequence). This CDR3 has 10 amino acids. Trimming removed 5 bases at V and 8 bases at J, with 7 bases between. The CDR3 nucleotides read TGCAGTGCTCCCCCAGAGCCCCAGCATTTT. Translating it yields CSAPPEPQHF.

The chain couples TRBV19 to TRBJ2-5, with 8 bases that match TRBD2. This CDR3 is 16 amino acids long. The V gene end was trimmed by 4 bases and the J gene end by 3 bases; junction bases not matched to a gene: 10. Germline V gene sequence: CDR1 LNHDA, CDR2 SQIVND (reference sequence). The CDR3 DNA sequence: TGTGCCAGTAGTACGAGCGGGAGAGCAACAAAAGAGACCCAGTACTTC. Protein: CASSTSGRATKETQYF.

The rearrangement joins TRBV2 to TRBJ1-2, with TRBD1 matching 8 bases. V trimming: 11 bases; J trimming: 1 base; junction bases outside the gene matches: 6. This CDR3 has 13 residues. CDR1 is SNHLY, CDR2 FYNNEI, per germline. The CDR3 is CAGDRGFNYGYTF. CDR3 coding DNA: TGTGCCGGAGACAGGGGTTTTAACTATGGCTACACCTTC.

V gene TRBV18 combines with J gene TRBJ2-1; 12 nucleotides align to TRBD2. This CDR3 contains 14 residues. With 6 bases clipped from V and 6 bases from J, the junction kept 3 bases outside the gene matches. CDR1 is KGHSH, CDR2 LQKENI, per germline. DNA for the CDR3: TGTGCCAGCTCCCCTAGCGGGAGGGCCAATGAGCAGTTCTTC. Residues: CASSPSGRANEQFF.

This clone was observed once. The chain uses TRBV6-6 and TRBJ2-7; 7 positions agree with TRBD2. The V and J ends lost 3 bases and 2 bases, in that order; junction bases with no gene match: 7. The germline V gene has CDR1 MNHNY and CDR2 SVGAGI (reference sequence). The CDR3 contains 15 residues. The DNA for the CDR3 is TGTGCCAGCAGTTATGCCCCTAGCGGAACCTACGAGCAGTACTTC. Translating it yields CASSYAPSGTYEQYF.

J is TRBJ1-2 and V is TRBV30, with 9 bases identical to TRBD1. The CDR3 totals 16 residues. Germline CDR1 and CDR2: GTSNPN and SVGIG (reference sequence). V shed 3 bases, J shed 2 bases, and the junction held 10 bases outside the gene matches. CDR3 nucleotide sequence: TGTGCCTGGAGGGACTACCCCGGGACAGGGAACTATGGCTACACCTTC. It translates to CAWRDYPGTGNYGYTF.

The chain employs TRBV7-9 and TRBJ2-7, with 8 nucleotides matching TRBD1. The CDR3 runs 15 residues. The germline V gene encodes CDR1 SEHNR and CDR2 FQNEAQ (reference sequence). V dropped 6 bases and J dropped 2; count of bases not matched to a gene: 9. CDR3 loop: CASSRSDRGPYEQYF. CDR3 in DNA: TGTGCCAGCAGTCGAAGCGACAGGGGCCCCTACGAGCAGTACTTC.